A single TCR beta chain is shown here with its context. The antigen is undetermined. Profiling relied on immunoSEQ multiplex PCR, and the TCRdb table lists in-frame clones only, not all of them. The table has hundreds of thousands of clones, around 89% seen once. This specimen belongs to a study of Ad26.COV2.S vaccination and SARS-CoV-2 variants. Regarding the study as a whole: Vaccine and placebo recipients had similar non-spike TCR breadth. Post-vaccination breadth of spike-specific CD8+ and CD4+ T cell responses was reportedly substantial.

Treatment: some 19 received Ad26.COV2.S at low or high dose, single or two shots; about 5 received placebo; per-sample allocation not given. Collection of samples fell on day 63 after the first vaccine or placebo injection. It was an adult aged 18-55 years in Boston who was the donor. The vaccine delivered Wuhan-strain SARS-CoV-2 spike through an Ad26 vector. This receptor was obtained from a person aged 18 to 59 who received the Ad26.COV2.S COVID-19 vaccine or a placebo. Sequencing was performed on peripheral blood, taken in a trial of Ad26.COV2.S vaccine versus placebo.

The CDR3, as DNA: TGTGCCAGCGCTAGACAACCCAATCAGCCCCAGCATTTT. Translation gives CASARQPNQPQHF. V gene TRBV6-5 combines with J gene TRBJ1-5; D remains ambiguous. This CDR3 has 13 residues. Germline CDR1 is MNHEY and CDR2 is SVGAGI. V gave up 8 bases and J gave up 3 bases, with 11 bases separating them.